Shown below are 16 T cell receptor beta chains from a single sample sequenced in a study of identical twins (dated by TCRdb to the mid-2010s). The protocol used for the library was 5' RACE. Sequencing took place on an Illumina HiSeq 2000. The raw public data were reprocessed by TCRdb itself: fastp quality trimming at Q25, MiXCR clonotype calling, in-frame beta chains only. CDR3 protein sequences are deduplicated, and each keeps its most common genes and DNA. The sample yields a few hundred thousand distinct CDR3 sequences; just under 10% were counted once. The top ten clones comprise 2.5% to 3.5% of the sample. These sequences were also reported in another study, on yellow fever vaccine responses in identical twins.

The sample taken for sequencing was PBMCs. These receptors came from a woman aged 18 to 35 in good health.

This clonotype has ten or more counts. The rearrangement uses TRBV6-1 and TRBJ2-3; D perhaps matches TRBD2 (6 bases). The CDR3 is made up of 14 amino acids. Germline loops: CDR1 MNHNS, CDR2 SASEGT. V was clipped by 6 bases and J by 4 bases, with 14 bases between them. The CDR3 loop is CASRGTWGADTQYF. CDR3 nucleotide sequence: TGTGCCAGCAGGGGGACCTGGGGGGCAGATACGCAGTATTTT.

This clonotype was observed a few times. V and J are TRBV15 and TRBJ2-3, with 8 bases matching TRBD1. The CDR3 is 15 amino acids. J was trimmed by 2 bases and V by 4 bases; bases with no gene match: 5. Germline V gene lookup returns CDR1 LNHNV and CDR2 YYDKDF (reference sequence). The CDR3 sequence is CATSNTGGYTDTQYF. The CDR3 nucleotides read TGTGCCACCAGCAATACAGGGGGATACACAGATACGCAGTATTTT. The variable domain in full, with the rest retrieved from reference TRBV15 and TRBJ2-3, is DAMVIQNPRYQVTQFGKPVTLSCSQTLNHNVMYWYQQKSSQAPKLLFHYYDKDFNNEADTPDNFQSRRPNTSFCFLDIRSPGLGDTAMYLCATSNTGGYTDTQYFGPGTRLTVL.

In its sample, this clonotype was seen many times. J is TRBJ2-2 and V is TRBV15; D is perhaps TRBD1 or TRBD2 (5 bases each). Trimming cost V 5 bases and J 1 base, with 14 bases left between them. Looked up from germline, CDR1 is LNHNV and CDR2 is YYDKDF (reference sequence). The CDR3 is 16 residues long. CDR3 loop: CATSPRRDLNTGELFF. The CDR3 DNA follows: TGTGCCACCAGCCCACGCCGGGACCTGAACACCGGGGAGCTGTTTTTT.

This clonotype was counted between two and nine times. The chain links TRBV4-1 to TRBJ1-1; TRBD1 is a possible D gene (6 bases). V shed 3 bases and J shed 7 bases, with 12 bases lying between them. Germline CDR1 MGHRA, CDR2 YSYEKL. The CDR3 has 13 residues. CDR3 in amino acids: CASSQIQGVEAFF. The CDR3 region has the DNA TGCGCCAGCAGCCAGATACAGGGCGTTGAAGCTTTCTTT.

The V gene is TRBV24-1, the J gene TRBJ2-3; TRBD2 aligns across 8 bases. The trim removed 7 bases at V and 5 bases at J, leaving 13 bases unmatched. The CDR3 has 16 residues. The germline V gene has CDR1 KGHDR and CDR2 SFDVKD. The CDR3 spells CATSDVMGREGDTQYF. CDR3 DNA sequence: TGTGCCACCAGCGACGTAATGGGACGGGAGGGAGATACGCAGTATTTT.

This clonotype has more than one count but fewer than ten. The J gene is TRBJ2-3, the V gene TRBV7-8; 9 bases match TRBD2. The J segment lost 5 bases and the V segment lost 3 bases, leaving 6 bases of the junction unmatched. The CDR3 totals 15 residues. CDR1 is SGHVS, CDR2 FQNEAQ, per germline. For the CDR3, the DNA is TGTGCCAGCAGCTTGGCGGGAGGGTCCGGAGATACGCAGTATTTT. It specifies CASSLAGGSGDTQYF.

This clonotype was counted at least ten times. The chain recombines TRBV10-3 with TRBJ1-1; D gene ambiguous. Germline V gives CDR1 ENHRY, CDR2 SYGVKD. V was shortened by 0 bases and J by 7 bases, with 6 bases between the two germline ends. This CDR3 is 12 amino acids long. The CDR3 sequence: CAISESQFEAFF. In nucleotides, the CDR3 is TGTGCCATCAGTGAGTCCCAGTTTGAAGCTTTCTTT.

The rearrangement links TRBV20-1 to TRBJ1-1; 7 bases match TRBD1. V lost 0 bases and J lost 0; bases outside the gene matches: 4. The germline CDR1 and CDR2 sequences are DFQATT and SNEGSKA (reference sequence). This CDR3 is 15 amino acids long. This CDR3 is CSARDGQGVNTEAFF. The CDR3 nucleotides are TGCAGTGCTAGAGACGGGCAGGGGGTGAACACTGAAGCTTTCTTT.

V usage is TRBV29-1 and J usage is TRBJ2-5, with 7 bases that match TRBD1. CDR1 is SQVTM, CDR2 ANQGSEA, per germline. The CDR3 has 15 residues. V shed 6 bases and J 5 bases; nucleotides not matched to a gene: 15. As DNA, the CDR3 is TGCAGCGTCCACCTCCCCGGGACAGCTATCGAGACCCAGTACTTC. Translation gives CSVHLPGTAIETQYF.

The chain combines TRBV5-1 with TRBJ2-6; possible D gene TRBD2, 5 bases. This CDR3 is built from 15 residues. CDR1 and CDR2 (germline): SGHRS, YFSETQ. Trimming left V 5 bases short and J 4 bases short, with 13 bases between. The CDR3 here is CASSSTGGGANVLTF. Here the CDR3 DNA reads TGCGCCAGCAGTAGTACGGGCGGGGGGGCCAACGTCCTGACTTTC.

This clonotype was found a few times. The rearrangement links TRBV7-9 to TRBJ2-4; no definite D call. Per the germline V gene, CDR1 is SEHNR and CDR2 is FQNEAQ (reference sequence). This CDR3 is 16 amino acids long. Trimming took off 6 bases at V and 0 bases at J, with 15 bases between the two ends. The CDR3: CASSRLSELAKNIQYF. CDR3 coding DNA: TGTGCCAGCAGTCGACTCTCCGAACTAGCCAAAAACATTCAGTACTTC.

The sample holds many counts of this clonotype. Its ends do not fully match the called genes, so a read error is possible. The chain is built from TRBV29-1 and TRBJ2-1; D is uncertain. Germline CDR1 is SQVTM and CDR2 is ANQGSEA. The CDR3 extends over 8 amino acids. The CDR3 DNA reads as TGCAGCGTTGAAAACAGCTACTTC. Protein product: CSVENSYF.

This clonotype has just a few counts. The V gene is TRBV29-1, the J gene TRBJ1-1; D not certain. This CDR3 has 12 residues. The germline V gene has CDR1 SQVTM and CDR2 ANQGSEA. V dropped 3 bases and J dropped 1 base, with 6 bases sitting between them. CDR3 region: CSVEDTNTEAFF. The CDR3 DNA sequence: TGCAGCGTTGAGGATACGAACACTGAAGCTTTCTTT.

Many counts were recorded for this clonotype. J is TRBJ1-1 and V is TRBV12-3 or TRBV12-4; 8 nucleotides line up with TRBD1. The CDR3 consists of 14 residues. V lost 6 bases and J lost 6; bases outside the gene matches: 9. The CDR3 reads CASSPGQGWSEAFF. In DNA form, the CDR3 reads TGTGCCAGCAGCCCAGGACAGGGCTGGTCTGAAGCTTTCTTT.

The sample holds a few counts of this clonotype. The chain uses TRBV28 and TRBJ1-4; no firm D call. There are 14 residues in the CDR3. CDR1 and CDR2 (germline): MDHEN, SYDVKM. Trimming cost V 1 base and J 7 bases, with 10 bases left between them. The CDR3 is CASSLFTGTEKLFF. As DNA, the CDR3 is TGTGCCAGCAGTTTATTTACGGGTACTGAAAAACTGTTTTTT.

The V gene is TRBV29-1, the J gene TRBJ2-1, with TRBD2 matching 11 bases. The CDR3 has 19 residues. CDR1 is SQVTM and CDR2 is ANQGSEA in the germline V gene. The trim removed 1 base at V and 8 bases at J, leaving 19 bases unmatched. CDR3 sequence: CSVEGDRGSGGAWRDEQFF. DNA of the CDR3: TGCAGCGTTGAAGGGGATCGGGGTAGCGGGGGGGCTTGGCGCGATGAGCAGTTCTTC.